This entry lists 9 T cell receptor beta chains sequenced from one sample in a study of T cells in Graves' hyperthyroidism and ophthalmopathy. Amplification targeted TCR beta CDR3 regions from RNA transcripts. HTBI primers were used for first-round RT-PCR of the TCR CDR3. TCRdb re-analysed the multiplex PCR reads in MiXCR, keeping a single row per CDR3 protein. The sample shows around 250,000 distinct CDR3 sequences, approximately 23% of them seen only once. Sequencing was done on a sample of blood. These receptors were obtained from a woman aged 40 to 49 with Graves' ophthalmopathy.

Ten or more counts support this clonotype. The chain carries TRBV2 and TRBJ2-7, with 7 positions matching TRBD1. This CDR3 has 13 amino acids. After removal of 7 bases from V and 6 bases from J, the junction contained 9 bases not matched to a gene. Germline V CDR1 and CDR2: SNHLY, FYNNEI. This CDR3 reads CASKETGLGEQYF. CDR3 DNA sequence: TGTGCCAGCAAAGAGACAGGGCTCGGCGAGCAGTACTTC. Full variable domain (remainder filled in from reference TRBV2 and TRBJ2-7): EPEVTQTPSHQVTQMGQEVILRCVPISNHLYFYWYRQILGQKVEFLVSFYNNEISEKSEIFDDQFSVERPDGSNFTLKIRSTKLEDSAMYFCASKETGLGEQYFGPGTRLTVT.

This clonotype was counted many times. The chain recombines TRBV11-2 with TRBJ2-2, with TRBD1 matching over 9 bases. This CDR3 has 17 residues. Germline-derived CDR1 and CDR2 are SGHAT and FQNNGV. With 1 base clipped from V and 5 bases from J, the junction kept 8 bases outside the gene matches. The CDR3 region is CASSLGGQGTFTGELFF. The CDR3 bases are TGTGCCAGCAGCTTAGGAGGACAGGGGACCTTTACCGGGGAGCTGTTTTTT. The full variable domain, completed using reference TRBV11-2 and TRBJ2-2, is EAGVAQSPRYKIIEKRQSVAFWCNPISGHATLYWYQQILGQGPKLLIQFQNNGVVDDSQLPKDRFSAERLKGVDSTLKIQPAKLEDSAVYLCASSLGGQGTFTGELFFGEGSRLTVL.

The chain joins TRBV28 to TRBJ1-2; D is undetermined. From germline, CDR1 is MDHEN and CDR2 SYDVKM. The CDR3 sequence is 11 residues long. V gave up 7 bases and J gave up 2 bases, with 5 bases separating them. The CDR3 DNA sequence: TGTGCCAGCACCGCCAACTATGGCTACACCTTC. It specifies CASTANYGYTF.

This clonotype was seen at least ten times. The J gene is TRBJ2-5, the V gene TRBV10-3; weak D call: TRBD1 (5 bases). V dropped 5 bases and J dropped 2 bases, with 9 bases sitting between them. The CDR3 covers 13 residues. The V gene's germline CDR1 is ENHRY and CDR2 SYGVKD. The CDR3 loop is CAISTGAQETQYF. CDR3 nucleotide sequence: TGTGCCATCAGTACTGGGGCTCAAGAGACCCAGTACTTC.

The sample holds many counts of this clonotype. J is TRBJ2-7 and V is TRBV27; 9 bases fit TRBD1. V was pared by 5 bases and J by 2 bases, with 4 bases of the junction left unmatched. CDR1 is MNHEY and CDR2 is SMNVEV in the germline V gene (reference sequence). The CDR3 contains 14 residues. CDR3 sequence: CASSMTGGAYEQYF. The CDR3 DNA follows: TGTGCCAGCAGTATGACAGGGGGGGCCTACGAGCAGTACTTC.

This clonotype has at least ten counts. The CDR3 DNA reads as TGCGCCAGCAGCTGGGGGACAGGGTCGCCCACTGAAGCTTTCTTT. Translated, it gives CASSWGTGSPTEAFF. The chain has TRBV5-1 and TRBJ1-1, with 9 bases fitting TRBD1. The V and J ends lost 3 bases and 4 bases, in that order; junction bases with no gene match: 7. The CDR3 consists of 15 residues. CDR1 is SGHRS, CDR2 YFSETQ, per germline.

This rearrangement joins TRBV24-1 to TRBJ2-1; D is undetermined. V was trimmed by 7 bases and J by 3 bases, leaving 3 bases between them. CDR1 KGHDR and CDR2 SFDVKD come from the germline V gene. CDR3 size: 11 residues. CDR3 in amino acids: CATRYYNEQFF. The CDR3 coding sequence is TGTGCCACCAGGTACTACAATGAGCAGTTCTTC.

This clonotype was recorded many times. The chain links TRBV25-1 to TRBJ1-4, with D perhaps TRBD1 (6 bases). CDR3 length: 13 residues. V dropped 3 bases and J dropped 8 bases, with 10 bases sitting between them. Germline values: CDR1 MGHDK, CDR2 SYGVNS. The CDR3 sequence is CASSDVTGEKLFF. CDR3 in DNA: TGTGCCAGCAGTGACGTTACAGGGGAAAAACTGTTTTTT. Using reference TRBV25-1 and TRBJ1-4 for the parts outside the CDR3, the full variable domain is EADIYQTPRYLVIGTGKKITLECSQTMGHDKMYWYQQDPGMELHLIHYSYGVNSTEKGDLSSESTVSRIRTEHFPLTLESARPSHTSQYLCASSDVTGEKLFFGSGTQLSVL.

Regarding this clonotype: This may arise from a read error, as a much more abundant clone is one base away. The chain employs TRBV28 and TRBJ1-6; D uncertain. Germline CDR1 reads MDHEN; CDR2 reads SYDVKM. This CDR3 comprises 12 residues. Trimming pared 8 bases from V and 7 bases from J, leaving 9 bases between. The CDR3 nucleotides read TGTGCCAGCTTGGGGTCCAATTCACCCCTCCACTTT. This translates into CASLGSNSPLHF.